The rows below give T cell receptor beta chains drawn from one sample of a study of blood T cell repertoires in COVID-19. Produced via immunoSEQ multiplex PCR; TCRdb's table is partial and in-frame only. This sample has around 130,000 clones, with approximately 85% found just once. The sequenced sample consisted of peripheral blood. All receptors derive from a human donor in a cohort sampled during active COVID-19. The CDR3 runs from the conserved cysteine through the conserved F or W. A D gene is named only where the DNA matches it firmly. Size is omitted from some rows. Given values are once, few, many or a class for expanded clones.

j_call	v_call	d_call	clone_size	cdr3_nt	cdr3_aa
TRBJ1-6	TRBV19	TRBD1	NA	TGTGCCAGTTCCCCCGGGACAGGGCCTTCACCCCTCCACTTT	CASSPGTGPSPLHF
TRBJ1-1	TRBV5-6	NA	NA	TGTGCCAGCAGCACCCGGACATCCGAAGCTTTCTTT	CASSTRTSEAFF
TRBJ1-6	TRBV11-2	TRBD1	NA	TGTGCCAGCAGCGTGTCCCAGGGGGCCAGGAGTTCACCCCTCCACTTT	CASSVSQGARSSPLHF
TRBJ2-6	TRBV5-6	NA	NA	TGTGCCAGCAGCTTCGCCGGCTCTGGGGCCAACGTCCTGACTTTC	CASSFAGSGANVLTF
TRBJ2-5	TRBV10-1	TRBD1	NA	TGCGCCAGCACCCGGACAGGCCGAGGGGAGACCCAGTACTTC	CASTRTGRGETQYF
TRBJ2-2	TRBV30	TRBD1	NA	TGTGCCTGGACTAACCACAGGGGAACCGGGGAGCTGTTTTTT	CAWTNHRGTGELFF
TRBJ2-5	TRBV28	TRBD1	NA	TGTGCCAGCATCAAACCACAGGGGAAGGGCGAGACCCAGTACTTC	CASIKPQGKGETQYF
TRBJ1-6	TRBV7-8	NA	NA	TGTGCCAGCAGCTTCGGTCGTTACCTGCTACCCCTCCACTTT	CASSFGRYLLPLHF
TRBJ1-5	TRBV28	TRBD1	NA	TGTGCCAGCAGCCCGACAGGGCGGGGTAGCAATCAGCCCCAGCATTTT	CASSPTGRGSNQPQHF
TRBJ2-2	TRBV6-5	TRBD2	NA	TGTGCCAGCAAGCGGGGGGCGAACACCGGGGAGCTGTTTTTT	CASKRGANTGELFF
TRBJ1-1	TRBV30	NA	NA	TGTGCCTGGAGTGATAGGGGCATGAACACTGAAGCTTTCTTT	CAWSDRGMNTEAFF
TRBJ2-2	TRBV5-5	NA	NA	TGTGCCAGCAGCTTTTTCGGCACGGAGAGACTCACCGGGGAGCTGTTTTTT	CASSFFGTERLTGELFF
TRBJ2-3	TRBV11-3	NA	NA	TGTGCCAGCAGCTTATTGGCGGGGGCTAGCACAGATACGCAGTATTTT	CASSLLAGASTDTQYF
TRBJ2-3	TRBV19	NA	NA	TGTGCCACTTCCCCGGGACTTGGCACAGATACGCAGTATTTT	CATSPGLGTDTQYF
TRBJ1-5	TRBV30	NA	NA	TGTGCCTGGAGTGTACGAGGCTCAGTCCAGCATTTT	CAWSVRGSVQHF
TRBJ2-1	TRBV19	TRBD2	NA	TGTGCCAGTAGTATATCTAGCGGGAGGGCCACGGCCAAGTTCTTC	CASSISSGRATAKFF
TRBJ2-3	TRBV4-3	TRBD2	NA	TGCGCCAGCAGCCAGTCCAGGACTAGCACGGATACGCAGTATTTT	CASSQSRTSTDTQYF
TRBJ1-1	TRBV27	NA	NA	TGTGCCAGCAGTTTATACGAGGGGGTAGACACTGAAGCTTTCTTT	CASSLYEGVDTEAFF
TRBJ1-2	TRBV4-3	NA	NA	TGCGCCAGCAGCCAAGCAAGGAACGACATAAGATATGGCTACACCTTC	CASSQARNDIRYGYTF
TRBJ2-5	TRBV6-2/TRBV6-3	TRBD2	NA	TGTGCCAGCAGTTTTGACCCCTCGGAGACTAGCGGACTGGAGACCCAGTACTTC	CASSFDPSETSGLETQYF
TRBJ2-5	TRBV14	NA	NA	TGTGCCAGCAGCCAAAGAACTGCGTGGGAGACCCAGTACTTC	CASSQRTAWETQYF
TRBJ2-1	TRBV5-1	TRBD2	NA	TGCGCCAGCAGCTTCGGACTTCCGGGACTAGCGGAAGACAATGAGCAGTTCTTC	CASSFGLPGLAEDNEQFF
TRBJ1-2	TRBV30	NA	NA	TGTGCCTCCCCGAGCGCCCCGGCGGGCTATGGCTACACCTTC	CASPSAPAGYGYTF
TRBJ2-5	TRBV7-3	NA	NA	TGTGCCAGCAGCGCATCTGTACTATCGGTTAGCGAGGAGACCCAGTACTTC	CASSASVLSVSEETQYF
TRBJ2-2	TRBV7-7	NA	NA	TGTGCTAGCAGCCCGAGCGGGAACACCGGGGAGCTGTTTTTT	CASSPSGNTGELFF
TRBJ1-5	TRBV24-1	TRBD1	NA	TGTGCCACTGGGACAGGATCTCTTAGCAATCAGCCCCAGCATTTT	CATGTGSLSNQPQHF
TRBJ1-6	TRBV9	NA	NA	TGTGCCAGCAGCGTACAGGGGCATTCACCCCTCCACTTT	CASSVQGHSPLHF
TRBJ1-6	TRBV7-8	TRBD1	NA	TGTGCCAGCAGCCCGCCGGGACAGATCAATTCACCCCTCCACTTT	CASSPPGQINSPLHF
TRBJ1-6	TRBV2	NA	NA	TGTGCCAGCAGAGAACCTACAGGTTTTAATTCACCCCTCCACTTT	CASREPTGFNSPLHF
TRBJ1-4	TRBV11-2	NA	NA	TGTGCCAGCAGCCAACAGAGCGGGGGTTCTAATGAAAAACTGTTTTTT	CASSQQSGGSNEKLFF
TRBJ1-1	TRBV3-1/TRBV3-2	NA	NA	TGTGCCAGCAGCCAAGTAGAAAGGGGAGGGACTGAAGCTTTCTTT	CASSQVERGGTEAFF
TRBJ1-6	TRBV7-9	NA	NA	TGTGCCAGCAGTCTGGACAGTAATTCACCCCTCCACTTT	CASSLDSNSPLHF
TRBJ2-5	TRBV10-3	TRBD2	NA	TGTGCCATCGCCTTAGCGGGAGCGCAAGAGACCCAGTACTTC	CAIALAGAQETQYF
TRBJ2-3	TRBV9	NA	NA	TGTGCCAGCAGCGGAGAGGTGGGGGGAGATACGCAGTATTTT	CASSGEVGGDTQYF
TRBJ1-5	TRBV29-1	NA	many	TGCAGCGTTGGGGACACCACCAATCAGCCCCAGCATTTT	CSVGDTTNQPQHF
TRBJ2-5	TRBV23-1	TRBD2	NA	TGCGCCAGCGCCGGGGGAGGGGTGGAGACCCAGTACTTC	CASAGGGVETQYF
TRBJ1-2	TRBV4-3	NA	once	TGCGCCAGCACCGAAAGCCTTCTCAACTATGGCTACACCTTC	CASTESLLNYGYTF
TRBJ2-3	TRBV5-1	NA	NA	TGCGCCAGCAGCCGCGGGTCGCTGGGCACAGATACGCAGTATTTT	CASSRGSLGTDTQYF
TRBJ2-3	TRBV6-5	TRBD2	NA	TGTGCCACCGGCCCCATAGCGGGAGGGCGGGATACGCAGTATTTT	CATGPIAGGRDTQYF
TRBJ1-1	TRBV7-9	TRBD1	NA	TGTGCCAGCAGCCAAACAGGGGATAGCCCTGAAGCTTTCTTT	CASSQTGDSPEAFF
TRBJ1-6	TRBV4-3	NA	NA	TGCGCCAGCAGCCAAGATTTCAGCGATTCACCCCTCCACTTT	CASSQDFSDSPLHF
TRBJ1-4	TRBV19	NA	NA	TGTGCCAGCGCTTTGGGGCAGGGGAATGAAAAACTGTTTTTT	CASALGQGNEKLFF
TRBJ1-5	TRBV12-1	NA	NA	NA	CASSFAAGINQPQHF
TRBJ2-7	TRBV7-2	TRBD2	once	TGTGCCAGCACCAAGGGGCGGACTAGCGGGGGGGCATTGTTTTCCGAGCAGTACTTC	CASTKGRTSGGALFSEQYF
TRBJ2-1	TRBV15	NA	NA	TGTGCCACCAGCAGAGATTGGGCAGGGTTACGGTTCTTC	CATSRDWAGLRFF
TRBJ1-1	TRBV5-1	NA	NA	TGCGCCAGCAGCTTACCGGGTGACACTGAAGCTTTCTTT	CASSLPGDTEAFF
TRBJ2-2	TRBV9	TRBD2	once	TGTGCCAGCAGCGGTACGGGACTAGCGAACACCGGGGAGCTGTTTTTT	CASSGTGLANTGELFF
TRBJ1-1	TRBV5-1	NA	NA	TGCGCCAGCAGCCTACGGTCAGGCTCGAACACTGAAGCTTTCTTT	CASSLRSGSNTEAFF
TRBJ1-1	TRBV6-5	TRBD1	NA	TGTGCCAGTCAACTTACAGGGGGCTTCAACACTGAAGCTTTCTTT	CASQLTGGFNTEAFF
TRBJ1-1	TRBV7-8	NA	NA	TGTGCCAGCAGCGTCCATCAGGGGAACACTGAAGCTTTCTTT	CASSVHQGNTEAFF
TRBJ1-2	TRBV5-6	NA	NA	TGTGCCAGCAGCTTAACAGATTTAGCTAACTATGGCTACACCTTC	CASSLTDLANYGYTF